This passage covers 23 T cell receptor beta chains from one sample sequenced in a study of shared clonotypes between healthy human individuals. CD8 cells classed as naive were CD45RO-negative and positively selected for CCR7, excluding terminally differentiated effector memory CD45RA+ cells. Only in-frame clones appear in the TCRdb table, and some are missing; sequencing was by immunoSEQ multiplex PCR. Of about 680,000 clones in the sample, about 91% were seen once. What was sequenced was naive CD8+ T cells sorted from blood. These receptors were taken from a man aged 25-45 years in good health.

V usage is TRBV2 and J usage is TRBJ1-2; tentatively, D is TRBD1 (6 bases). Germline V lookup: CDR1 SNHLY, CDR2 FYNNEI. V shed 7 bases and J shed 0 bases, with 9 bases lying between them. This CDR3 spans 13 amino acids. In nucleotides, the CDR3 is TGTGCCAGCAAGGGGGGTACTAACTATGGCTACACCTTC. Translating it yields CASKGGTNYGYTF. Full variable domain (rest looked up from reference TRBV2 and TRBJ1-2): EPEVTQTPSHQVTQMGQEVILRCVPISNHLYFYWYRQILGQKVEFLVSFYNNEISEKSEIFDDQFSVERPDGSNFTLKIRSTKLEDSAMYFCASKGGTNYGYTFGSGTRLTVV.

The rearrangement links TRBV2 to TRBJ1-2; 7 nucleotides agree with TRBD1. Per germline, CDR1 SNHLY and CDR2 FYNNEI. The CDR3 consists of 15 residues. V was clipped by 4 bases and J by 7 bases; unmatched bases: 12. The CDR3: CASSGAGGTVAGYTF. The CDR3 bases are TGTGCCAGCAGTGGGGCAGGGGGAACGGTGGCTGGCTACACCTTC.

The chain recombines TRBV6-4 with TRBJ2-7, with a weak D call TRBD2 (7 bases). The germline V gene has CDR1 MRHNA and CDR2 SNTAGT. V lost 8 bases, J lost 3 bases, and 17 bases lay in between. The CDR3 has 14 amino acids. CDR3 nucleotides: TGTGCCAGCTCCCGACAGGCGGGGGACTACGAGCAGTACTTC. As protein: CASSRQAGDYEQYF.

The genes are TRBV2 and TRBJ2-7; no clear D gene. Deletions cut 5 bases from V and 3 bases from J, with 23 bases between. The CDR3 has 17 amino acids. Germline values: CDR1 SNHLY, CDR2 FYNNEI. The chain's CDR3 is CASSLDQDGKLNYEQYF. The CDR3 region has the DNA TGTGCCAGCAGTCTGGATCAAGACGGCAAATTAAACTACGAGCAGTACTTC.

The chain combines TRBV6-5 with TRBJ2-1, with a tentative D call TRBD2 (6 bases). The CDR3 totals 15 residues. Trimming shortened V by 4 bases and J by 1 base, and 11 bases separated the two germline ends. Looked up from germline, CDR1 is MNHEY and CDR2 is SVGAGI. In nucleotides, the CDR3 is TGTGCCAGCAGTTCCGTAGCGGCTTCCTACAATGAGCAGTTCTTC. This codes for CASSSVAASYNEQFF.

J is TRBJ2-7 and V is TRBV27, with TRBD2 matching over 7 bases. The ends lost 0 bases at V and 5 bases at J; junction bases unmatched: 10. The CDR3 covers 16 residues. Germline V CDR1 and CDR2: MNHEY, SMNVEV (reference sequence). The CDR3 reads CASSLSRPGGWNEQYF. As DNA, the CDR3 is TGTGCCAGCAGTTTATCTCGTCCGGGGGGATGGAACGAGCAGTACTTC.

The CDR3 here is CASSLGEVEFFNEQFF. Here the CDR3 DNA reads TGTGCCAGCAGCTTAGGGGAGGTGGAATTTTTCAATGAGCAGTTCTTC. The chain carries TRBV7-2 and TRBJ2-1, with D perhaps matching TRBD2 (6 bases). From germline, CDR1 is SGHTA and CDR2 FQGNSA. The V end lost 1 base, the J end lost 6 bases, and 16 bases lay between the germline ends. CDR3 length: 16 residues. The variable domain in full, completed from reference TRBV7-2 and TRBJ2-1, reads GAGVSQSPSNKVTEKGKDVELRCDPISGHTALYWYRQSLGQGLEFLIYFQGNSAPDKSGLPSDRFSAERTGGSVSTLTIQRTQQEDSAVYLCASSLGEVEFFNEQFFGPGTRLTVL.

The genes are TRBV12-5 and TRBJ2-3; D not resolved. CDR1 and CDR2 from the germline V gene are LGHNT and FRNRAP. CDR3 size: 15 residues. With 3 bases removed from V and 2 bases from J, the gap between germline ends came to 12 bases. The CDR3 sequence is CASGFGPFDTDTQYF. The CDR3 nucleotides read TGTGCTAGTGGTTTTGGACCCTTTGACACAGATACGCAGTATTTT.

The rearrangement joins TRBV30 to TRBJ1-5; D ambiguous. Germline V gene data show CDR1 as GTSNPN and CDR2 as SVGIG (reference sequence). V was cut by 3 bases and J by 4 bases, with 10 bases left in between. The CDR3 is 13 residues long. The CDR3 bases are TGTGCCTGGAGCTTTGGACGAAATCAGCCCCAGCATTTT. This translates into CAWSFGRNQPQHF.

In this sample, this clone turned up once. The chain uses TRBV7-9 and TRBJ2-2; no firm D call. The CDR3 covers 13 residues. V gave up 1 base and J gave up 4 bases, with 4 bases separating them. Germline V lookup: CDR1 SEHNR, CDR2 FQNEAQ (reference sequence). As DNA, the CDR3 is TGTGCCAGCAGCTTAGTAGCCACCGGGGAGCTGTTTTTT. Encoded protein: CASSLVATGELFF.

V gene TRBV27 combines with J gene TRBJ2-5; no definite D call. The germline gives CDR1 MNHEY, CDR2 SMNVEV (reference sequence). The V end lost 4 bases, the J end lost 2 bases, and 14 bases lay between the germline ends. The CDR3 is 15 residues long. CDR3: CASSSLDQIQETQYF. Here the CDR3 DNA reads TGTGCCAGCAGTTCTCTAGACCAAATTCAAGAGACCCAGTACTTC.

With respect to this clone: The sample contains more than one DNA sequence encoding this CDR3. This chain links TRBV6-6 with TRBJ2-7; D unresolved. The germline V gene encodes CDR1 MNHNY and CDR2 SVGAGI (reference sequence). With 5 bases removed from V and 3 bases from J, the gap between germline ends came to 5 bases. This CDR3 has 11 residues. The CDR3 bases are TGTGCCAGCAGTCGGAACTACGAGCAGTACTTC. Encoded protein: CASSRNYEQYF.

The chain uses TRBV5-1 and TRBJ2-1, with TRBD2 as a possible D gene (5 bases). V dropped 1 base and J dropped 5 bases, with 13 bases sitting between them. This CDR3 is built from 15 residues. CDR1 and CDR2 (germline): SGHRS, YFSETQ. CDR3 nucleotides: TGCGCCAGCAGCTTGTCGCCGGACTCGAACAATGAGCAGTTCTTC. Amino acids: CASSLSPDSNNEQFF.

The rearrangement uses TRBV28 and TRBJ2-7, with TRBD2 identical over 10 bases. This CDR3 is built from 15 residues. Germline V gives CDR1 MDHEN, CDR2 SYDVKM. Germline trimming cut 5 bases from V and 0 bases from J; bases unmatched to any gene: 4. CDR3 loop: CASSTGTSVSYEQYF. The CDR3 DNA reads TGTGCCAGCAGTACCGGGACTAGCGTCTCCTACGAGCAGTACTTC. The whole variable domain, remainder taken from reference TRBV28 and TRBJ2-7, is DVKVTQSSRYLVKRTGEKVFLECVQDMDHENMFWYRQDPGLGLRLIYFSYDVKMKEKGDIPEGYSVSREKKERFSLILESASTNQTSMYLCASSTGTSVSYEQYFGPGTRLTVT.

This rearrangement joins TRBV10-2 to TRBJ2-5, with D tentatively TRBD2 (5 bases). The CDR3 consists of 14 residues. The germline V gene encodes CDR1 WSHSY and CDR2 SAAADI. The V and J ends lost 3 bases and 5 bases respectively, with 13 bases between them. As DNA, the CDR3 is TGCGCCAGCAGTGACTCCCGGCGGGCGGAGACCCAGTACTTC. Protein: CASSDSRRAETQYF.

As for this clone: This specimen includes other DNA sequences encoding the same CDR3. The V gene is TRBV9, the J gene TRBJ2-1, with D perhaps matching TRBD2 (6 bases). CDR1 and CDR2 (germline): SGDLS, YYNGEE. This CDR3 contains 16 residues. Deletions cut 0 bases from V and 4 bases from J, with 14 bases between. In nucleotides, the CDR3 is TGTGCCAGCAGCGTAGGGCGGCGGGAAATTTACAATGAGCAGTTCTTC. This encodes CASSVGRREIYNEQFF.

The CDR3: CASRLAGGVEQFF. For the CDR3, the DNA is TGTGCCAGCCGACTAGCGGGAGGTGTGGAGCAGTTCTTC. V and J are TRBV7-9 and TRBJ2-1, with 13 bases matching TRBD2. Germline CDR1 SEHNR, CDR2 FQNEAQ (reference sequence). The junction had 5 bases not matched to a gene; V was cut back by 8 bases and J by 10 bases. This CDR3 contains 13 residues.

This chain connects TRBV29-1 to TRBJ2-7, with D perhaps TRBD2 (8 bases). Germline assignment: CDR1 SQVTM and CDR2 ANQGSEA. V dropped 0 bases and J dropped 6 bases, with 18 bases sitting between them. The CDR3 loop spans 15 amino acids. CDR3 region: CSVEDQGGLDGEQYF. The CDR3 DNA reads TGCAGCGTTGAAGATCAGGGGGGACTAGACGGCGAGCAGTACTTC.

J is TRBJ2-2 and V is TRBV4-2; 11 nucleotides line up with TRBD2. Germline CDR1 and CDR2: LGHNA and YNFKEQ. The CDR3 runs 17 residues. V was pared by 6 bases and J by 0 bases, with 6 bases of the junction left unmatched. The CDR3 region is CASRGGLAEANTGELFF. For the CDR3, the DNA is TGTGCCAGCAGGGGGGGACTAGCGGAGGCGAACACCGGGGAGCTGTTTTTT.

The chain has TRBV29-1 and TRBJ1-2; TRBD1 is a possible D gene (5 bases). CDR1 is SQVTM and CDR2 is ANQGSEA in the germline V gene. This CDR3 has 12 amino acids. The V and J ends lost 4 bases and 3 bases respectively, with 9 bases between them. The CDR3 DNA is TGCAGCGTTGCTGGGGGTGACTATGGCTACACCTTC. Translation: CSVAGGDYGYTF.

This sequence joins TRBV5-1 and TRBJ2-1, with D perhaps matching TRBD1 (5 bases). The CDR3 contains 13 residues. V dropped 3 bases and J dropped 8 bases, with 12 bases sitting between them. The germline CDR1 and CDR2 sequences are SGHRS and YFSETQ. CDR3 in amino acids: CASSSMEQDEQFF. CDR3 sequence (DNA): TGCGCCAGCAGCTCGATGGAACAGGATGAGCAGTTCTTC.

V and J are TRBV5-8 and TRBJ2-3, with 8 bases matching TRBD2. J was trimmed by 0 bases and V by 0 bases; bases with no gene match: 6. Germline CDR1 SGHTS, CDR2 YDEGEE. The CDR3 covers 17 residues. In DNA form, the CDR3 reads TGTGCCAGCAGCTTGGGGGTCCGCGGGAGGAGCACAGATACGCAGTATTTT. Residues: CASSLGVRGRSTDTQYF.

The chain combines TRBV4-1 with TRBJ1-4; the D is unclear. The V gene's germline CDR1 is MGHRA and CDR2 YSYEKL. V shed 4 bases and J shed 5 bases, with 14 bases lying between them. The CDR3 sequence is 15 residues long. CDR3 DNA sequence: TGCGCCAGCAGCCCCGGTGGGAGCCCAAATGAAAAACTGTTTTTT. This sequence encodes CASSPGGSPNEKLFF.